The entry that follows covers one T cell receptor beta chain sequence. Its antigen is undetermined. Repertoires were generated with immunoSEQ multiplex PCR, while TCRdb's copy carries only in-frame clones and drops some. The sample lists around 2.1 million clones, roughly 91% occurring once. Trimming cost V 4 bases and J 5 bases; bases outside gene matches: 4. Germline loops: CDR1 SGHVS, CDR2 FQNEAQ. The CDR3 has 14 amino acids. Terminally differentiated effector memory CD45RA+ cells were left out of the naive CD8 fraction, which was CD45RO-negative and positively selected for CCR7. Among the donors, all were Caucasian adults who lived in Nashville, Tennessee. This sample was included in a study of shared clonotypes between healthy human individuals. Study as a whole: Every donor yielded three CD4 naive, three CD4 memory, two CD8 naive and one CD8 memory plate. Study-level findings and limits: Generally, naive subsets (rather than memory subsets) showed larger estimated richness. Despite large depth, sorted-subset datasets appeared incompletely sequenced.

The sequencing input was naive CD8+ T cells from PBMCs. The receptor was isolated from a man aged 18 to 29 in good health. Some clones in this sample may be carry-over from other donors' samples. The V call is TRBV7-8, the J call TRBJ1-4, with TRBD1 matching over 7 bases. CDR3 nucleotides: TGTGCCAGCAGCTCCAGGGGGGGCAATGAAAAACTGTTTTTT. It yields the protein CASSSRGGNEKLFF.